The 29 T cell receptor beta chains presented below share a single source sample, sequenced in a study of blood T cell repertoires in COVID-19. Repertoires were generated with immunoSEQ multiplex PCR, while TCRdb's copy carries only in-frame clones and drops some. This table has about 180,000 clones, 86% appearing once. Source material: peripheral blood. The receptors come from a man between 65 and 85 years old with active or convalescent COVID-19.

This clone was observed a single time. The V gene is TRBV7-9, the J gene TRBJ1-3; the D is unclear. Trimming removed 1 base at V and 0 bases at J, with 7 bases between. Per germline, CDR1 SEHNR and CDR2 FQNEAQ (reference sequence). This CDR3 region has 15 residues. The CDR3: CASSLEFISGNTIYF. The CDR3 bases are TGTGCCAGCAGCTTAGAATTCATCTCTGGAAACACCATATATTTT.

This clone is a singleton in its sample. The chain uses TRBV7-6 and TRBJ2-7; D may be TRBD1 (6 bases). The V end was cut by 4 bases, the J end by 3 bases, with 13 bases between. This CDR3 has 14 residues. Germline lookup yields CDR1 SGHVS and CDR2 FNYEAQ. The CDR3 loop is CASSSPGQNYEQYF. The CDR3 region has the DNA TGTGCCAGCAGCTCCCCGGGACAAAACTACGAGCAGTACTTC.

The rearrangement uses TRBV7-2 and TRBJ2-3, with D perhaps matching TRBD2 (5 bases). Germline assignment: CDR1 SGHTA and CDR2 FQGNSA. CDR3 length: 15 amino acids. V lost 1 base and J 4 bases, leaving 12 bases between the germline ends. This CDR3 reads CASSLEYGVPDTQYF. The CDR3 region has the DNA TGTGCCAGCAGCTTAGAATACGGGGTCCCAGATACGCAGTATTTT.

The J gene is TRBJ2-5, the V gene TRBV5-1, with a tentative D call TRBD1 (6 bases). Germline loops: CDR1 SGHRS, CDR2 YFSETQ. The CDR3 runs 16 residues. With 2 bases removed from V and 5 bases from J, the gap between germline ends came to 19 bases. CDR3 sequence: CASSLPQGTKSETQYF. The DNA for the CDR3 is TGCGCCAGCAGCTTACCACAGGGAACCAAGAGTGAGACCCAGTACTTC.

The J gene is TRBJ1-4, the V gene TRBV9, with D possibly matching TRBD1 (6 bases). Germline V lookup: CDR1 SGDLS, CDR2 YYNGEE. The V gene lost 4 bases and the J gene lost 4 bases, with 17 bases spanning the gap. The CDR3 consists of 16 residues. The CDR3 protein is CASSSRREGDNEKLFF. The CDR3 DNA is TGTGCCAGCAGCTCCAGGAGAGAGGGGGATAATGAAAAACTGTTTTTT.

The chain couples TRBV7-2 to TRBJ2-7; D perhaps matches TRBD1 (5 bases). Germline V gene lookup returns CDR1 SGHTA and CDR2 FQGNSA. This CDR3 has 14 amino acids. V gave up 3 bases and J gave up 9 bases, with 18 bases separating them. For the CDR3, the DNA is TGTGCCAGCAGCTTTAGGGGAAAACCTACGTCGCAGTACTTC. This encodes CASSFRGKPTSQYF.

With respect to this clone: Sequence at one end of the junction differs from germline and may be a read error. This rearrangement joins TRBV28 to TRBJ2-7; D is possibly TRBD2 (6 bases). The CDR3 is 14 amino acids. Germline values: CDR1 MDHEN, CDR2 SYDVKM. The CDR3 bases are TGTACCAGCAGTCCCCCCTACGGGAGAAAAGAGCAGTACTTC. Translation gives CTSSPPYGRKEQYF.

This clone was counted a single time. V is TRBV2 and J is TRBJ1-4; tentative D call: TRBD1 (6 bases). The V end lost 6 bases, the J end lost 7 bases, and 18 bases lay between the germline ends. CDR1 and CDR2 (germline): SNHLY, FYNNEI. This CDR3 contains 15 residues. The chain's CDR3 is CASRRGGGSVEKLFF. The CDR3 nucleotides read TGTGCCAGCAGGAGGGGCGGGGGCTCGGTTGAAAAACTGTTTTTT.

For the CDR3, the DNA is TGTGCCAGCAGCTTACCAGGGCAAGCCTCACCCCTCCACTTT. Translating gives CASSLPGQASPLHF. This chain joins TRBV7-9 and TRBJ1-6; tentatively, D is TRBD1 (5 bases). V was shortened by 2 bases and J by 10 bases, with 12 bases between the two germline ends. This CDR3 region has 14 residues. CDR1 and CDR2 (germline): SEHNR, FQNEAQ (reference sequence). The whole variable domain, filled in from reference TRBV7-9 and TRBJ1-6, reads DTGVSQNPRHKITKRGQNVTFRCDPISEHNRLYWYRQTLGQGPEFLTYFQNEAQLEKSRLLSDRFSAERPKGSFSTLEIQRTEQGDSAMYLCASSLPGQASPLHFGNGTRLTVT.

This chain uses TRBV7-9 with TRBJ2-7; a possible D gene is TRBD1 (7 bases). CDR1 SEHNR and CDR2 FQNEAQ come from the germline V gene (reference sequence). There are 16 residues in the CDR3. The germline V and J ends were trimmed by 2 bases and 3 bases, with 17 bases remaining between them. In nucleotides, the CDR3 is TGTGCCAGCAGCTTAAGCAGGGGGACTCCTCTCTACGAGCAGTACTTC. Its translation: CASSLSRGTPLYEQYF. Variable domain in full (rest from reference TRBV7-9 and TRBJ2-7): DTGVSQNPRHKITKRGQNVTFRCDPISEHNRLYWYRQTLGQGPEFLTYFQNEAQLEKSRLLSDRFSAERPKGSFSTLEIQRTEQGDSAMYLCASSLSRGTPLYEQYFGPGTRLTVT.

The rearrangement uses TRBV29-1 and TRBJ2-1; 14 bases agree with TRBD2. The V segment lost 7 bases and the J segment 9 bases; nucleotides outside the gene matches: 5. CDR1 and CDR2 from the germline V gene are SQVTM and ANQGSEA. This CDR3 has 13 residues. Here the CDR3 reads CSATSGRGSEQFF. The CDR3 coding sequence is TGCAGCGCGACTAGCGGGAGGGGAAGTGAGCAGTTCTTC.

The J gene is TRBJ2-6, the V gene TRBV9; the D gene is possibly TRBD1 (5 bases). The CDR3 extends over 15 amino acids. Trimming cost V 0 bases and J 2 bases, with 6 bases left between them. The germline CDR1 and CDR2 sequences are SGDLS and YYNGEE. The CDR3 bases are TGTGCCAGCAGCGTAGTAGGGGCTGGGGCCAACGTCCTGACTTTC. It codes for CASSVVGAGANVLTF.

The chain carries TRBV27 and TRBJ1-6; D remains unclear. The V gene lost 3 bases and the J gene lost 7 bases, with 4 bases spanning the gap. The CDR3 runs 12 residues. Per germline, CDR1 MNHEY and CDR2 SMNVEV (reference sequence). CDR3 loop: CASSFLNSPLHF. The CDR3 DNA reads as TGTGCCAGCAGTTTCTTAAATTCACCCCTCCACTTT.

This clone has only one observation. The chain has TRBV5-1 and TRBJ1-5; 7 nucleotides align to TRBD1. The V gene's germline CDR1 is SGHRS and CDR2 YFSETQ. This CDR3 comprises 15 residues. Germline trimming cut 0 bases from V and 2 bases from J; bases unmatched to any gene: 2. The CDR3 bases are TGCGCCAGCAGCTTGGGACAGGGCGGCAATCAGCCCCAGCATTTT. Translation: CASSLGQGGNQPQHF. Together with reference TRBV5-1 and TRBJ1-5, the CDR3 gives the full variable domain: KAGVTQTPRYLIKTRGQQVTLSCSPISGHRSVSWYQQTPGQGLQFLFEYFSETQRNKGNFPGRFSGRQFSNSRSEMNVSTLELGDSALYLCASSLGQGGNQPQHFGDGTRLSIL.

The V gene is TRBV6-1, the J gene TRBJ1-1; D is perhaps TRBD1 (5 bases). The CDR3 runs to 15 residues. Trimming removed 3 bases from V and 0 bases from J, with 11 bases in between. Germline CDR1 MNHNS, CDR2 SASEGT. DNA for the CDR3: TGTGCCAGCAGTGACAGACAGTTGATGAACACTGAAGCTTTCTTT. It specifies CASSDRQLMNTEAFF.

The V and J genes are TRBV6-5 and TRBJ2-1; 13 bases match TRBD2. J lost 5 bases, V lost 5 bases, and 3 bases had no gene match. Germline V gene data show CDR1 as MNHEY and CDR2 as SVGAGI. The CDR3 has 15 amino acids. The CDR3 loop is CASSRGLAGNNEQFF. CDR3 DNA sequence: TGTGCCAGCAGTCGGGGACTAGCGGGAAACAATGAGCAGTTCTTC.

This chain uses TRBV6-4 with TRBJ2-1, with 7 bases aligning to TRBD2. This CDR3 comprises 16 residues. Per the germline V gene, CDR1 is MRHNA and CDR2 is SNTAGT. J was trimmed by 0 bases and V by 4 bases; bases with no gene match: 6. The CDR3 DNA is TGTGCCAGCAGTGGGGAGGGATCCCTCTCCTACAATGAGCAGTTCTTC. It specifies CASSGEGSLSYNEQFF.

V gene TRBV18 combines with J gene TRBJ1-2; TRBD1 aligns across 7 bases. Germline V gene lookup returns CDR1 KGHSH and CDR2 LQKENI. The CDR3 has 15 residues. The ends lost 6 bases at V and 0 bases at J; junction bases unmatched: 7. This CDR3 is CASSDRDSANYGYTF. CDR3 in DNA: TGTGCCAGCTCTGACCGGGACAGCGCTAACTATGGCTACACCTTC.

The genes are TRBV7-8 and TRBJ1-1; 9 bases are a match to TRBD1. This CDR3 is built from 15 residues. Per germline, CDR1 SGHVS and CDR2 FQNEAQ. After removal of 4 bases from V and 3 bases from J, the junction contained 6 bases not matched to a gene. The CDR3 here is CASSSRQGVDTEAFF. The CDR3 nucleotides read TGTGCCAGCAGCTCACGACAGGGGGTCGACACTGAAGCTTTCTTT.

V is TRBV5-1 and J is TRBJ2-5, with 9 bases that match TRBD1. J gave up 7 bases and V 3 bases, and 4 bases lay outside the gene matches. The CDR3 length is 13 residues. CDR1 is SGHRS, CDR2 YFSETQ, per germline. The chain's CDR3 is CASSSDRGGTQYF. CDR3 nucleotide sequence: TGCGCCAGCAGCTCGGACAGGGGTGGGACCCAGTACTTC.

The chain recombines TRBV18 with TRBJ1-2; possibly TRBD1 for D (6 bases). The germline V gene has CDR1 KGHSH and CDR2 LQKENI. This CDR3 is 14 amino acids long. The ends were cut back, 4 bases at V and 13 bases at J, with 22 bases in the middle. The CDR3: CASSLTGTSARGTF. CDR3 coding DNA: TGTGCCAGCTCACTAACGGGGACATCGGCGAGGGGCACCTTC. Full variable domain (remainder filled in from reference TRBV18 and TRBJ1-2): NAGVMQNPRHLVRRRGQEARLRCSPMKGHSHVYWYRQLPEEGLKFMVYLQKENIIDESGMPKERFSAEFPKEGPSILRIQQVVRGDSAAYFCASSLTGTSARGTFGSGTRLTVV.

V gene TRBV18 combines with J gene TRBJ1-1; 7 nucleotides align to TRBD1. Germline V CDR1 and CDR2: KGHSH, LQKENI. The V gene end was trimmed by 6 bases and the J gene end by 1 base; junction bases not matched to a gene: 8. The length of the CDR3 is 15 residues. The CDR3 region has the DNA TGTGCCAGCTCCCCAGACAGGGCCGGGAACACTGAAGCTTTCTTT. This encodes CASSPDRAGNTEAFF.

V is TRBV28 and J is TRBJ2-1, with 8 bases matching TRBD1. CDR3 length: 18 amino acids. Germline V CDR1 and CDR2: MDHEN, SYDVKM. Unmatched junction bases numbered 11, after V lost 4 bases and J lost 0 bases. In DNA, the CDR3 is TGTGCCAGCAGTTACCGTCAGGGGGCGAAGCCCTCCTACAATGAGCAGTTCTTC. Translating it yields CASSYRQGAKPSYNEQFF. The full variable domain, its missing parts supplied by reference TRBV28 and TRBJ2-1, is DVKVTQSSRYLVKRTGEKVFLECVQDMDHENMFWYRQDPGLGLRLIYFSYDVKMKEKGDIPEGYSVSREKKERFSLILESASTNQTSMYLCASSYRQGAKPSYNEQFFGPGTRLTVL.

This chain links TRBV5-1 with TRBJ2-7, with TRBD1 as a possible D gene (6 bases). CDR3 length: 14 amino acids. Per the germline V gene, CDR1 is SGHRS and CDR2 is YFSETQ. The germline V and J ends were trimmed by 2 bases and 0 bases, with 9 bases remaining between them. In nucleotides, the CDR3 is TGCGCCAGCAGCTTTACAGGGAGCTCCTACGAGCAGTACTTC. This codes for CASSFTGSSYEQYF.

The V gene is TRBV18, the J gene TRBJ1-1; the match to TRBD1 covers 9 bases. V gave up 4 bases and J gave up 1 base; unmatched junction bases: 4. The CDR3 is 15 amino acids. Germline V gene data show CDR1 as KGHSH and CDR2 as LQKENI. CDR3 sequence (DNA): TGTGCCAGCTCACAACAGGGGGCGACGAACACTGAAGCTTTCTTT. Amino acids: CASSQQGATNTEAFF.

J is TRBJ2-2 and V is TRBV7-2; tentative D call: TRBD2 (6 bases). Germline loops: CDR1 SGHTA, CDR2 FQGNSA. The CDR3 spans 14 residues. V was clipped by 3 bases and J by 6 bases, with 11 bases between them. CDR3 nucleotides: TGTGCCAGCAGCTTTACGGGCGGGGCCGGGGAGCTGTTTTTT. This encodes CASSFTGGAGELFF.

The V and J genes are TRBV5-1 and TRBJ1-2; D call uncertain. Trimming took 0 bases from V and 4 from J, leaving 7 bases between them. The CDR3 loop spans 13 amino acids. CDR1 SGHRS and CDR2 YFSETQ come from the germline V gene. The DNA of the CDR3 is TGCGCCAGCAGCTTGGAAGGCGGCTATGGCTACACCTTC. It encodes CASSLEGGYGYTF.

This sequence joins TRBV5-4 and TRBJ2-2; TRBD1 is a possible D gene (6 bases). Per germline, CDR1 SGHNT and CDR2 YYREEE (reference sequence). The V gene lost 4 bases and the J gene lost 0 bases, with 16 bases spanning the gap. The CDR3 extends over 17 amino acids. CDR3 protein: CASSPPGHSTNTGELFF. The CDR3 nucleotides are TGTGCCAGCAGCCCCCCGGGACACTCCACGAACACCGGGGAGCTGTTTTTT.

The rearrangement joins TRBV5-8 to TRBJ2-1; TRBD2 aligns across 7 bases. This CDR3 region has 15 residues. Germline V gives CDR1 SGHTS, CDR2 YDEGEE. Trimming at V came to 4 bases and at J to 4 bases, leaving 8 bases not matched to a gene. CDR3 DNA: TGTGCCAGCAGCAAAGCGGGGCGAACTTACAATGAGCAGTTCTTC. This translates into CASSKAGRTYNEQFF. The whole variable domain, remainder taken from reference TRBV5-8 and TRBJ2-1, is EAGVTQSPTHLIKTRGQQATLRCSPISGHTSVYWYQQALGLGLQFLLWYDEGEERNRGNFPPRFSGRQFPNYSSELNVNALELEDSALYLCASSKAGRTYNEQFFGPGTRLTVL.